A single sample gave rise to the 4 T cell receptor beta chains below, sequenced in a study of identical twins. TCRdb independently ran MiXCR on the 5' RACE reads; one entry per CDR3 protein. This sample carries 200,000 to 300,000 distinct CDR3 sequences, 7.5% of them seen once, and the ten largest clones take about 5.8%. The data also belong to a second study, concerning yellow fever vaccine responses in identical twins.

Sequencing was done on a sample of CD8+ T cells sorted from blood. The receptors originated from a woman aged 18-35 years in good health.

The CDR3 region has the DNA TGTGCCAGCAGTTACTCGAGTAAGGAGTACCAAGAGACCCAGTACTTC. Its protein product is CASSYSSKEYQETQYF. This chain uses TRBV6-8 with TRBJ2-5, with D unclear. In germline, CDR1 is MNHGY, CDR2 SAAAGT. Trimming removed 0 bases from V and 0 bases from J, with 11 bases in between. CDR3 length: 16 amino acids.

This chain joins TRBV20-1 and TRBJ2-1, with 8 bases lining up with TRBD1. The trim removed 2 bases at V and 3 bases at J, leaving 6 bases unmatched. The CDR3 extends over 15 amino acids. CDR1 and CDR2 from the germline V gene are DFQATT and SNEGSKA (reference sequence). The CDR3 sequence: CSARTTGQDYNEQFF. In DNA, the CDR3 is TGCAGTGCTAGAACAACGGGACAGGACTACAATGAGCAGTTCTTC.

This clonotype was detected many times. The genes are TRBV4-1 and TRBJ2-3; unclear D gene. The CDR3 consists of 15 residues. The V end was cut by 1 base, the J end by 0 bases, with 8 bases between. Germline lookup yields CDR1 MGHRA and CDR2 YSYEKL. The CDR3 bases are TGCGCCAGCAGCCAAGGGGTACCAAGCACAGATACGCAGTATTTT. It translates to CASSQGVPSTDTQYF.

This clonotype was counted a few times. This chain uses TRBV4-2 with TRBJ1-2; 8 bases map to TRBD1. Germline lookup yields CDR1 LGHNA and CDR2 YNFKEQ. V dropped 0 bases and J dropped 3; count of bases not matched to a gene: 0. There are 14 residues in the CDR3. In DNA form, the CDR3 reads TGTGCCAGCAGCCAAGAGACAGGGGACTATGGCTACACCTTC. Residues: CASSQETGDYGYTF.